This T cell receptor beta chain stems from a study of T cell repertoires in cytomegalovirus infection. Via MiXCR, TCRdb re-called the reads, giving one row per CDR3 protein. The table lists roughly 300,000 distinct CDR3 sequences, roughly 25% of them singletons. V was pared by 10 bases and J by 7 bases, with 16 bases between. In germline, CDR1 is MNHEY, CDR2 SVGEGT. This CDR3 is 12 amino acids long. The sequenced sample consisted of PBMCs. This receptor was identified in a human donor in good health (CMV status not recorded). Some clones in this sample may be carry-over from other donors' samples. The V gene is TRBV6-2 or TRBV6-3, the J gene TRBJ2-5; D unresolved. CDR3 coding DNA: TGTGCCATCCGGGCCCGCCTAGGGACCCAGTACTTC. Protein sequence: CAIRARLGTQYF.